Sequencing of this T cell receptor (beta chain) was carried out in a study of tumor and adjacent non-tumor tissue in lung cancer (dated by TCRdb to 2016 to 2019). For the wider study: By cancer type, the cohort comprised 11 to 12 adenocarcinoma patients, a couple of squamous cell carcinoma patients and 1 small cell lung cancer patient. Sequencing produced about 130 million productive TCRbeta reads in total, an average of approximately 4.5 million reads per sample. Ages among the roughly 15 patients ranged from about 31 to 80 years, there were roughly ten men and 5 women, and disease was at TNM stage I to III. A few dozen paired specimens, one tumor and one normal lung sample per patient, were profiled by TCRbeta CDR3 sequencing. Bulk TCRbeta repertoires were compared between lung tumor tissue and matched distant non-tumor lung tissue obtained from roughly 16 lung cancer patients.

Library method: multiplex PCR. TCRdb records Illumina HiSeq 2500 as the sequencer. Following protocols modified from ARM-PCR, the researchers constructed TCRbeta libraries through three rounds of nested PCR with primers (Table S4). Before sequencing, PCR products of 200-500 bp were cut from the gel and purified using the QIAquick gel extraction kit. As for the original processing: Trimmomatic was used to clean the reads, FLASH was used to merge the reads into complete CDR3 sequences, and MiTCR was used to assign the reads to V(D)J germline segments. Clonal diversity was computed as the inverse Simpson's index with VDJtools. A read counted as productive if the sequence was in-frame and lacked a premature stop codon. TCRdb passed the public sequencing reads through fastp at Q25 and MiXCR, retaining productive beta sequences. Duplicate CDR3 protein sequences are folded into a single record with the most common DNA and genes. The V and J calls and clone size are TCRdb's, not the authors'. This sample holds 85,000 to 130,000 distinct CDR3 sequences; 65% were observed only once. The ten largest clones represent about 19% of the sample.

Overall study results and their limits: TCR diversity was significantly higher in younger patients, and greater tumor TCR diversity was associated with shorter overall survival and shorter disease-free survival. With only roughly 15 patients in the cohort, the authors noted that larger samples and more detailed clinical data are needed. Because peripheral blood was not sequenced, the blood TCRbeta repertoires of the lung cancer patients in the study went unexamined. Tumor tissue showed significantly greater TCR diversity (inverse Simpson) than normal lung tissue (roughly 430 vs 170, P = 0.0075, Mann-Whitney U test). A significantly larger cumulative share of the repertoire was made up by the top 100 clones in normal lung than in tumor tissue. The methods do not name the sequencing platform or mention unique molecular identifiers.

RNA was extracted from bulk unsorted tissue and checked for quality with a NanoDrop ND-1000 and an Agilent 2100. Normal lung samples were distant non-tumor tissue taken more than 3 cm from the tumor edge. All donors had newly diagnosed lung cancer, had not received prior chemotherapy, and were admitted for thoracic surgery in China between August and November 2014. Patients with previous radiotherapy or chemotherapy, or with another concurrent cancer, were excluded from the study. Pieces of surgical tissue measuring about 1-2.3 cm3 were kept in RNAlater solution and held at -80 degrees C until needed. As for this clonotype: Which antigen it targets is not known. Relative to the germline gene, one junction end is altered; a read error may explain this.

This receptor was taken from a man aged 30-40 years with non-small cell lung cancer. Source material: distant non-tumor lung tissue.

The DNA sequence is as follows: TGTAACGTTACGACTAGCGGGGGGCTCACATATACGCAGTATTTT. The encoded protein is CNVTTSGGLTYTQYF. The rearrangement combines TRBV29-1 with TRBJ2-3, with TRBD2 identical over 13 junction bases. The CDR1 and CDR2 encoded by the germline V gene are SQVTM and ANQGSEA. The CDR3 covers 15 residues, taking in both the cysteine and the phenylalanine. Only the CDR3 region is kept as DNA, spanning 45 bases read in frame from base 1.